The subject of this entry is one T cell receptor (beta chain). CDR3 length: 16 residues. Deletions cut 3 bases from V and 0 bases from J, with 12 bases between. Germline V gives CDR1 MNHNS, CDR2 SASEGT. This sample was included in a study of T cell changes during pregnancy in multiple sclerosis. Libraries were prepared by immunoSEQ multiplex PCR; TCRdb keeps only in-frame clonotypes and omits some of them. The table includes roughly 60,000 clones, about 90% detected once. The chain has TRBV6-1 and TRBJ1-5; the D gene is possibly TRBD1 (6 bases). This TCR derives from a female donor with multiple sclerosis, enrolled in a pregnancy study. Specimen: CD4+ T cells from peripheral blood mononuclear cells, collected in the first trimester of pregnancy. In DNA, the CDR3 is TGTGCCAGCAGTGATCCGGGGGGCATTAGCAATCAGCCCCAGCATTTT. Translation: CASSDPGGISNQPQHF.